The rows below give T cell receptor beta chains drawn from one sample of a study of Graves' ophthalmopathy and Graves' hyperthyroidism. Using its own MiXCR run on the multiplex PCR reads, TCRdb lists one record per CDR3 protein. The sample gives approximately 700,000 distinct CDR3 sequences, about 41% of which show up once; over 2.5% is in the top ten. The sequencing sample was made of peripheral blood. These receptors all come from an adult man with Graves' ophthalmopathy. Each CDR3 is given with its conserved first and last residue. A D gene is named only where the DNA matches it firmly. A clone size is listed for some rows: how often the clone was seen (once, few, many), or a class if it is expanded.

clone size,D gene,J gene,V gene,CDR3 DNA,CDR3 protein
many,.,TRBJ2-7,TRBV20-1,TGCAGTGCTAGACCGAGGAGCTCCTACGAGCAGTACTTC,CSARPRSSYEQYF
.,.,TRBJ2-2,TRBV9,TGTGCCAGCAACGCCCGGACAGCAAACACCGGGGAGCTGTTTTTT,CASNARTANTGELFF
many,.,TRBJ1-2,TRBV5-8,TGTGCCAGCAGCTTGGATTTCGAACAGCTATCTTTGGGCTACACCTTC,CASSLDFEQLSLGYTF
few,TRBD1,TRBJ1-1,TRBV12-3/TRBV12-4,TGTGCCAGCAGCCCAGCCGGGACAGACCTTTACACTGAAGCTTTCTTT,CASSPAGTDLYTEAFF
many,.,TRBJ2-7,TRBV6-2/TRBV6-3,TGTGCCAGCAGTTACTCGAATCCACATGAGCAGTACTTC,CASSYSNPHEQYF
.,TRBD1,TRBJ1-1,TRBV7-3,TGTGCCAGCAGTTTGTGGGACAGGGGTGAAGCTTTCTTT,CASSLWDRGEAFF
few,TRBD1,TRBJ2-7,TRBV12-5,TGTGCTAGTGGTACCCCGGGACAGGGGGACGAGCAGTACTTC,CASGTPGQGDEQYF
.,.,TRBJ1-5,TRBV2,TGTGCCAGCAGGCGGGACATGAATCAGCCCCAGCATTTT,CASRRDMNQPQHF
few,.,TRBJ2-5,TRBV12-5,TGTGCTAGTGGCATGGACAGCAAGACCCCCGCAGGGACCCAGTACTTC,CASGMDSKTPAGTQYF
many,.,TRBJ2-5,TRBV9,TGTGCCAGCAGCGTAGCCCCCGGGACTCAAGAGACCCAGTACTTC,CASSVAPGTQETQYF
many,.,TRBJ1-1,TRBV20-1,TGCAGTGCTAGAGAGTGGGCAGGGGACCCCACGGCTTTCTTT,CSAREWAGDPTAFF
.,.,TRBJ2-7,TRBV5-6,TGTGCCAGCAGCTATGACAGGTACGAGCAGTACTTC,CASSYDRYEQYF
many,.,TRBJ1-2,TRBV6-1,TGTGCCAGCAGTGAAGGGGACGGAGCTAACTATGGCTACACCTTC,CASSEGDGANYGYTF
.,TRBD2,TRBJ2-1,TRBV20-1,TGCAGTGCTGGGGGGACTAGCGTAGGCTACGAGCAGTTCTTC,CSAGGTSVGYEQFF
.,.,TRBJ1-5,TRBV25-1,TGTGCCAGCAGGGCAACAGGGCTCGGCAATCAGCCCCAGCATTTT,CASRATGLGNQPQHF
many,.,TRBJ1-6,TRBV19,TGTGCCAGTAGTATCCGACACCAAAATTCACCCCTCCACTTT,CASSIRHQNSPLHF
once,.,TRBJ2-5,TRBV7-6,TGTGCCAGCAGCCCCGCTCGTGGGGGTGAGGAGACCCAGTACTTC,CASSPARGGEETQYF
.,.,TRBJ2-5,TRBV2,TGTGCCAGCAGTGTCACCGGGGAGGTGACCCAGTACTTC,CASSVTGEVTQYF
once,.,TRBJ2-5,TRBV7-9,TGTGCCAGCAGCTCAGTTCCAGCGAACACCCAGTACTTC,CASSSVPANTQYF
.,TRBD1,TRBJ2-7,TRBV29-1,TGCAGCTTGGTGACAGGGGGTGAGCAGTACTTC,CSLVTGGEQYF
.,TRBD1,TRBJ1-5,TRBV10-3,TGTGCCAGCAGTAAAGACCTTGTGGACAGGGACAATCAGCCCCAGCATTTT,CASSKDLVDRDNQPQHF
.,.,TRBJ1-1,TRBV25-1,TGTGCCAGCAGTGACACGGGGGTCGATGAAGCTTTCTTT,CASSDTGVDEAFF
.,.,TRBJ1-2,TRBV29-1,TGCCAGCAGAGGACAGATGGCTACACCTTC,CQQRTDGYTF
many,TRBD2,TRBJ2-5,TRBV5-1,TGCGCCAGCAGCTTGGAAGGGGCTAGCGGGATGTTGGAGACCCAGTACTTC,CASSLEGASGMLETQYF
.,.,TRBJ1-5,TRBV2,TGTGCCAGCATCTTAAGGGGACCAGACTCGGGGTATAGCAATCAGCCCCAGCATTTT,CASILRGPDSGYSNQPQHF
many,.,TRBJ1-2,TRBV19,TGTGCCAGTAGTATGCCGGGGTACTATGGCTACACCTTC,CASSMPGYYGYTF
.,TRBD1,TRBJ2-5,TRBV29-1,TGCAGCGTTGTGGGACAGGGTGGGGAGACCCAGTACTTC,CSVVGQGGETQYF
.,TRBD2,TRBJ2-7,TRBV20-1,TGCAGTGCTATGGGACTAGCGGGAGGTATCGACGAGCAGTACTTC,CSAMGLAGGIDEQYF
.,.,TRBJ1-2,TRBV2,TGTGCCAGCAACCGAGAATGGGCTCCCGTACCTAACTATGGCTACACCTTC,CASNREWAPVPNYGYTF
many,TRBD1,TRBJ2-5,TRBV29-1,TGCAGCGTTGAAGTTAGGAGAGGGGGCGCGAACCAGTACTTC,CSVEVRRGGANQYF
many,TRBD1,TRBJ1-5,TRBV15,TGTGCCACTCGGGGGGGACAGGGGAAGGGTCAGCCCCAGCATTTT,CATRGGQGKGQPQHF
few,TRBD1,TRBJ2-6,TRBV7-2,TGTGCCAGCTCACCCTACGACAGGGCTGGGGCCAACGTCCTGACTTTC,CASSPYDRAGANVLTF
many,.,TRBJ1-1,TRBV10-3,TGTGCCTCCAAGGCCCCAGGGGATGCTACTGAAGCTTTCTTT,CASKAPGDATEAFF
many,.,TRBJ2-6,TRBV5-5,TGTGCCAGCGATAGTCCAGGGGCCAACGTCCTGACTTTC,CASDSPGANVLTF
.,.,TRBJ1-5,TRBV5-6,TGTGCCAGCAGCTTGAGCAGGGGTTATCAGCCCCAGCATTTT,CASSLSRGYQPQHF
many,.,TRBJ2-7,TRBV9,TGTGCCAGCAGCGGCACATCCACCGCTTACGAGCAGTACTTC,CASSGTSTAYEQYF
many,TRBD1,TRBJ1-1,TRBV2,TGTGCCAGCATGTCTAGGACAGGGAACACTGAAGCTTTCTTT,CASMSRTGNTEAFF
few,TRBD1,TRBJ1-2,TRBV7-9,TGCGCCAGCAGCCCCGAGACAGGGGGAGGCTATGGCTACACCTTC,CASSPETGGGYGYTF
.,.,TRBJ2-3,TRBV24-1,TGTGCCACCAGTGATATAGAAACCGGGAGCTCGAATACGCAGTATTTT,CATSDIETGSSNTQYF
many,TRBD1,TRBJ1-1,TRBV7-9,TGTGCCAGCAGCTCGCCGGGACAGGCTTTCTTT,CASSSPGQAFF
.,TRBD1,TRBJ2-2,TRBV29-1,TGCAGCGTTGCTCAGGGACAGGGGTACGGGGAGCTGTTTTTT,CSVAQGQGYGELFF
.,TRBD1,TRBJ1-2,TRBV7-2,TGTGCCAGCAGCCGGGACAGGCGCAATGATGGCTACACCTTC,CASSRDRRNDGYTF
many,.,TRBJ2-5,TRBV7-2,TGTGCCAGCAGCTTAGCGAGGGTAATGGGAAGGGAGACCCAGTACTTC,CASSLARVMGRETQYF
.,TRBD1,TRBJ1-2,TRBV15,TGTGCCACCAGCAGAGTTACAGGGGGCAACTATGGCTACACCTTC,CATSRVTGGNYGYTF
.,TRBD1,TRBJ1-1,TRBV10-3,TGTGCCATCAGAGGACAGGGGGCCACTGAAGCTTTCTTT,CAIRGQGATEAFF
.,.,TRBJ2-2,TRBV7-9,TGTGCCAGCAGCATACGGCCCTCCACCGGGGAGCTGTTTTTT,CASSIRPSTGELFF
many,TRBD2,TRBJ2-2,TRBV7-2,TGTGCCAGCAGCAGACTAGCGGTTACCGGGAACACCGGGGAGCTGTTTTTT,CASSRLAVTGNTGELFF
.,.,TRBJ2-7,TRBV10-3,TGTGCCAGCAGTGGGGGGGCCGGCGGTTCTAGCTCCTACGAGCAGTACTTC,CASSGGAGGSSSYEQYF
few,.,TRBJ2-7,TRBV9,TGTGCCAGCAGCGTAGAAGGGGGAAGCTACGAGCAGTACTTC,CASSVEGGSYEQYF
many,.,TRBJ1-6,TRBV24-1,TGTGCCACCAGTGACGGCTCCTATAATTCACCCCTCCACTTT,CATSDGSYNSPLHF
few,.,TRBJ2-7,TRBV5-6,TGTGCCAGCAGCTTGGGCAGGTTTCTCCACGAGCAGTACTTC,CASSLGRFLHEQYF
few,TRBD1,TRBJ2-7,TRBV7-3,TGCGCCAGCAGCCACCAGACAGGGGAACACTACGAGCAGTACTTC,CASSHQTGEHYEQYF
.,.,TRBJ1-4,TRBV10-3,TGTGCCATCAGTGGACAATCGTGGGAAAAACTGTTTTTT,CAISGQSWEKLFF
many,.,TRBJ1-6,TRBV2,TGTGCCAGCAGACGGGACATAGAATCACCCCTCCACTTT,CASRRDIESPLHF
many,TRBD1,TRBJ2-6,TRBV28,TGTGCCAGCAGCGGACAGGGCCCCGGGGCCAACGTCCTGACTTTC,CASSGQGPGANVLTF
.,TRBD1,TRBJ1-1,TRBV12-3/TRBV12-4,TGTGCCAGCAGTTTACACGGGACAGGGAACACTGAAGCTTTCTTT,CASSLHGTGNTEAFF
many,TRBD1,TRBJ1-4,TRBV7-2,TGTGCCAGCAGCTCCGGACAGGATCCCCCGCTGTTTTTT,CASSSGQDPPLFF
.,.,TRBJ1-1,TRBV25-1,TGTGCTAGCAGGGTTGGTGAAGCTTTCTTT,CASRVGEAFF
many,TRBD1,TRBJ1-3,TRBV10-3,TGTGCCATCATGATCAGGGGGCTTGGAAACACCATATATTTT,CAIMIRGLGNTIYF